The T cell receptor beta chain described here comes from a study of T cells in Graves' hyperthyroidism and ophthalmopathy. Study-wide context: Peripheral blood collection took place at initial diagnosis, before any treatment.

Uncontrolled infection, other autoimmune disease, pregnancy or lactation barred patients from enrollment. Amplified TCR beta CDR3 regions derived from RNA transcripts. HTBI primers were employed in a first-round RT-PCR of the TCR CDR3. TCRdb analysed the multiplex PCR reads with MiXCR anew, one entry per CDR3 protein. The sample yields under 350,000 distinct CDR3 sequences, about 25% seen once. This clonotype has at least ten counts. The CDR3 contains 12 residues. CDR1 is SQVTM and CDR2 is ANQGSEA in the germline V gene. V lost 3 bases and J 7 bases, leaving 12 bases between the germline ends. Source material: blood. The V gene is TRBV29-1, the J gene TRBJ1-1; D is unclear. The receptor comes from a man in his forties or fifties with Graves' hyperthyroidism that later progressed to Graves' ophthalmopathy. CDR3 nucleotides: TGCAGCGTTGATCACGGGAGAAGTGAAGCTTTCTTT. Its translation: CSVDHGRSEAFF.